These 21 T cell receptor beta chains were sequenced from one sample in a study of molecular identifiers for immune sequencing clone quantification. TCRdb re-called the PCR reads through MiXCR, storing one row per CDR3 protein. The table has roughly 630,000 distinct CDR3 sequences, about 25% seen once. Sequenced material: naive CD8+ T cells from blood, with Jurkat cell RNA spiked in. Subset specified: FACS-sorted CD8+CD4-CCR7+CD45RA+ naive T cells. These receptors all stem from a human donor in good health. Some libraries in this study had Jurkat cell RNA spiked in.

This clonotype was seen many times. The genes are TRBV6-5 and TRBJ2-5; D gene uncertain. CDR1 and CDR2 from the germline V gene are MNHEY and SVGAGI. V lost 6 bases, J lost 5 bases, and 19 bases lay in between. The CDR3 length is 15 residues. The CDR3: CASSPEPGSEETQYF. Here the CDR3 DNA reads TGTGCCAGCAGCCCCGAACCAGGCTCAGAGGAGACCCAGTACTTC.

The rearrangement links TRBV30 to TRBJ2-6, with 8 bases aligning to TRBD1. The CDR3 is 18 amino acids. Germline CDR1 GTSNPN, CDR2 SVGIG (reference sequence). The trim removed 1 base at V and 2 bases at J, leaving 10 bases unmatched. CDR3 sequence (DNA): TGTGCCTGGAGTGGATGGCAGGGGGCGCCACCTGGGGCCAACGTCCTGACTTTC. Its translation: CAWSGWQGAPPGANVLTF.

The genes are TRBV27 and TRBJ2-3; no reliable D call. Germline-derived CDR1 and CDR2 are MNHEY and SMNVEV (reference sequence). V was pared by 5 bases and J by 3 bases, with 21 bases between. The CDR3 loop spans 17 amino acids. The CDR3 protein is CASSPSTARMLTDTQYF. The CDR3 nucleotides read TGTGCCAGCAGTCCCTCCACGGCCAGGATGCTAACAGATACGCAGTATTTT.

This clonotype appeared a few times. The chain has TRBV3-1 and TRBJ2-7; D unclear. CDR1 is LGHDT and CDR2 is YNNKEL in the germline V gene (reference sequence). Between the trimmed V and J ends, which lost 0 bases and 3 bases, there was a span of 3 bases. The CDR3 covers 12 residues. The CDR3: CASSQDLYEQYF. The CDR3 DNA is TGTGCCAGCAGCCAAGACCTCTACGAGCAGTACTTC.

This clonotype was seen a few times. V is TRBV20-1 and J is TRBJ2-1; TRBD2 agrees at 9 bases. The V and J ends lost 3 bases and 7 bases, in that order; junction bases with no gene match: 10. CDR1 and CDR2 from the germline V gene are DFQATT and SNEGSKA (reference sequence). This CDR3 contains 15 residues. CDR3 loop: CSASPYVAGGNEQFF. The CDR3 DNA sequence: TGCAGTGCTAGCCCCTATGTCGCGGGGGGGAATGAGCAGTTCTTC.

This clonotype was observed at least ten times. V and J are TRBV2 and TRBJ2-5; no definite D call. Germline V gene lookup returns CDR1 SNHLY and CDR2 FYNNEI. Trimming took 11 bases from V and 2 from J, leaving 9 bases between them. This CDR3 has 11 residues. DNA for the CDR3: TGTGCCGCCGGAATACAAGAGACCCAGTACTTC. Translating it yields CAAGIQETQYF.

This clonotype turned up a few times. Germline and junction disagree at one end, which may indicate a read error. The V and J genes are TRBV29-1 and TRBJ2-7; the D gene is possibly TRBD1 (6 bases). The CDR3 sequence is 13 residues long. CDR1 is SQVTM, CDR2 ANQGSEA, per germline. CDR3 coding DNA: TGCAGCGCTGAAGATAGCAGGGGATACGAGCAGTACTTC. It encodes CSAEDSRGYEQYF.

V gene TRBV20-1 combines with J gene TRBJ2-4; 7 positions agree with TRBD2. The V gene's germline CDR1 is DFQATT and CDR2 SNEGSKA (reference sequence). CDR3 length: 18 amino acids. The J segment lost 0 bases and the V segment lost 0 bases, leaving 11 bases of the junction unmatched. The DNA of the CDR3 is TGCAGTGCTAGAGACGCCCTCAGCGGGGAGTTAGCCAAAAACATTCAGTACTTC. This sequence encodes CSARDALSGELAKNIQYF.

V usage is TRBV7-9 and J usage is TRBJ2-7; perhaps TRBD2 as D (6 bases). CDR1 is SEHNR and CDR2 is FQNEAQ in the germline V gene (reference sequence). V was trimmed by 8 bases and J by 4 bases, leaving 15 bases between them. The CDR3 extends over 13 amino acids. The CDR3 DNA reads TGTGCCAGCGCCTTGGGGACTCTATACGAGCAGTACTTC. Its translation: CASALGTLYEQYF.

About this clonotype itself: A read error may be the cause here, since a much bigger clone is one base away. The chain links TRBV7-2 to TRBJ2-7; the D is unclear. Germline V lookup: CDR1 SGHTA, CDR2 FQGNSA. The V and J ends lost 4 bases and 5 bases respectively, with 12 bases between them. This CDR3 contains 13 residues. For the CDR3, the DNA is TGTGCCAGCAGCTACTCCCCTGAGGACGAGCAGTACTTC. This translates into CASSYSPEDEQYF.

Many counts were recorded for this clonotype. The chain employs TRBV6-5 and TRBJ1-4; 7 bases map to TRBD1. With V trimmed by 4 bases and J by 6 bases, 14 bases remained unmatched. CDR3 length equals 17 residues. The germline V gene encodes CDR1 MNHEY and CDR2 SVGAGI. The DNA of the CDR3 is TGTGCCAGCAGTTGGGGACAGCAATCTCTTGTTGATGAAAAACTGTTTTTT. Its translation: CASSWGQQSLVDEKLFF.

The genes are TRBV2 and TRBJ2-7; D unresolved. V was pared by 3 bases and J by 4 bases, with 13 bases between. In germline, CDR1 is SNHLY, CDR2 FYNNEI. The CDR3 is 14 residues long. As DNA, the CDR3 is TGTGCCAGCAGTGATGAGAATCGCGAGTACGAGCAGTACTTC. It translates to CASSDENREYEQYF.

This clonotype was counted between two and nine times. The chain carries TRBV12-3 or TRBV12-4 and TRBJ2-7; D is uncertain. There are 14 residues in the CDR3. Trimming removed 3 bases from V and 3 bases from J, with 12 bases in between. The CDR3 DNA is TGTGCCAGCAGTTTTGGCTACATGGGCTACGAGCAGTACTTC. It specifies CASSFGYMGYEQYF.

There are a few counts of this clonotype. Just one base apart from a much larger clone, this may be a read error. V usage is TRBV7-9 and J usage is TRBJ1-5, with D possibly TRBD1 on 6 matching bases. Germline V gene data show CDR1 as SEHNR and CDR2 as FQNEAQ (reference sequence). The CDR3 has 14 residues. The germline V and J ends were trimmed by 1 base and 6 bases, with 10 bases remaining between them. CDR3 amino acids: CASSLDGGLQPQHF. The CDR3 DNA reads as TGTGCCAGCAGCTTAGACGGGGGGCTTCAGCCCCAGCATTTT. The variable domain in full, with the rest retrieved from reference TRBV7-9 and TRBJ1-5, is DTGVSQNPRHKITKRGQNVTFRCDPISEHNRLYWYRQTLGQGPEFLTYFQNEAQLEKSRLLSDRFSAERPKGSFSTLEIQRTEQGDSAMYLCASSLDGGLQPQHFGDGTRLSIL.

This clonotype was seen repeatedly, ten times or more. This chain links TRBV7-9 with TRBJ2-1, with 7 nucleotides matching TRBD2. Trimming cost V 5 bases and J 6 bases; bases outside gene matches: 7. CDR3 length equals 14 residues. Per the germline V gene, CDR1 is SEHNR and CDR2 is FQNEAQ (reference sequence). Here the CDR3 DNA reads TGTGCCAGCAGCCCGGGACTACCATTCAATGAGCAGTTCTTC. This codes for CASSPGLPFNEQFF.

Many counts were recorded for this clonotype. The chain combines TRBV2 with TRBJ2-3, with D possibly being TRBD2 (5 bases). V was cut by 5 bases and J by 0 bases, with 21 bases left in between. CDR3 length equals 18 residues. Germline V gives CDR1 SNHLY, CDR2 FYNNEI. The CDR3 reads CASSLHTILDASTDTQYF. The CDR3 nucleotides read TGTGCCAGCAGTCTACACACGATACTAGACGCCAGCACAGATACGCAGTATTTT.

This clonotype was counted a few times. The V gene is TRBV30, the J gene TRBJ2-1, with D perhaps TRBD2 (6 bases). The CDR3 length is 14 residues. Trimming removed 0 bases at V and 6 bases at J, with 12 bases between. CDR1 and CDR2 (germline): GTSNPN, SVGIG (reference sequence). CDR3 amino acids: CAWSVPGSGNEQFF. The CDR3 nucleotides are TGTGCCTGGAGTGTACCCGGGAGTGGCAATGAGCAGTTCTTC.

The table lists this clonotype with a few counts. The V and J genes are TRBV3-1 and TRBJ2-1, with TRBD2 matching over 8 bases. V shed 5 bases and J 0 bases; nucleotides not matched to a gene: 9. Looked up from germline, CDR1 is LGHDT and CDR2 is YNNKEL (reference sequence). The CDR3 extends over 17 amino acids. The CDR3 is CASSSPTSGPSYNEQFF. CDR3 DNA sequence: TGTGCCAGCAGCAGCCCTACTAGCGGTCCCTCCTACAATGAGCAGTTCTTC.

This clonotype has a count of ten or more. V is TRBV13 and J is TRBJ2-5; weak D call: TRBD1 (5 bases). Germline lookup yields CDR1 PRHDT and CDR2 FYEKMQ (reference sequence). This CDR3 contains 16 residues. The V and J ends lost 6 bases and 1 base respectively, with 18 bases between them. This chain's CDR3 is CASRPLATDRQETQYF. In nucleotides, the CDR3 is TGTGCCAGCAGGCCTTTGGCGACAGACCGCCAAGAGACCCAGTACTTC.

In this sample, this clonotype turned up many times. The CDR3 DNA follows: TGTGCCAGCAGTACCGGGGGGCCTAGCACAGATACGCAGTATTTT. Translated, it gives CASSTGGPSTDTQYF. V and J are TRBV12-3 or TRBV12-4 and TRBJ2-3; D is perhaps TRBD2 (7 bases). The CDR3 has 15 amino acids. V lost 5 bases and J 0 bases, leaving 12 bases between the germline ends.

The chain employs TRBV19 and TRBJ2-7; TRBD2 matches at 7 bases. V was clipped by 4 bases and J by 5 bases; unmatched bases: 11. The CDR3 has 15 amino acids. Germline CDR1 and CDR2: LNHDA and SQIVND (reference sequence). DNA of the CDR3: TGTGCCAGTAGTACTCCGGACGGGGCGGGGGACGAGCAGTACTTC. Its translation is CASSTPDGAGDEQYF.